Each of the 32 T cell receptor beta chains below was sequenced from the same sample in a study of Ad26.COV2.S vaccination and SARS-CoV-2 variants. Only in-frame clones appear in the TCRdb table, and some are missing; sequencing was by immunoSEQ multiplex PCR. The sample lists hundreds of thousands of clones; around 87% were seen once. Treatment noted: roughly 19 received Ad26.COV2.S at low or high dose, single or two shots; several received placebo; per-sample allocation not given. Sample collection was performed on day 63 after the first vaccine or placebo injection. The sequencing used peripheral blood, collected in a trial of Ad26.COV2.S vaccine versus placebo. All receptors derive from a person between 18 and 59 years old who received the Ad26.COV2.S COVID-19 vaccine or a placebo.

This chain's CDR3 is CASSTGVNTEAFF. The CDR3 DNA reads TGTGCCAGCTCAACGGGGGTGAACACTGAAGCTTTCTTT. The chain is built from TRBV18 and TRBJ1-1; D might be TRBD1 (5 bases). The length of the CDR3 is 13 residues. Per the germline V gene, CDR1 is KGHSH and CDR2 is LQKENI. Trimming cost V 5 bases and J 0 bases, with 7 bases left between them.

V gene TRBV4-1 combines with J gene TRBJ1-5; TRBD1 is a possible D gene (5 bases). V dropped 0 bases and J dropped 7 bases, with 19 bases sitting between them. The germline gives CDR1 MGHRA, CDR2 YSYEKL. This CDR3 is built from 17 residues. The CDR3, as DNA: TGCGCCAGCAGCCAAGAGCAGGGTGCTGCAGGGAGACAGCCCCAGCATTTT. It translates to CASSQEQGAAGRQPQHF.

This clone was recorded a few times. This CDR3 is also generated by other DNA sequences in the sample. V gene TRBV7-8 combines with J gene TRBJ1-1; possibly TRBD1 for D (5 bases). The germline V gene encodes CDR1 SGHVS and CDR2 FQNEAQ. Deletions cut 1 base from V and 1 base from J, with 7 bases between. The length of the CDR3 is 14 residues. The CDR3 bases are TGTGCCAGCAGCTTAGTTGGGGGGAACACTGAAGCTTTCTTT. It codes for CASSLVGGNTEAFF. The complete variable domain, with remaining parts taken from reference TRBV7-8 and TRBJ1-1, reads GAGVSQSPRYKVAKRGQDVALRCDPISGHVSLFWYQQALGQGPEFLTYFQNEAQLDKSGLPSDRFFAERPEGSVSTLKIQRTQQEDSAVYLCASSLVGGNTEAFFGQGTRLTVV.

The chain carries TRBV21-1 and TRBJ1-5. TRBV21-1 counts as a pseudogene. This CDR3 has 18 amino acids. The CDR3 region is CASSKTMRKMYSNQPQHF. For the CDR3, the DNA is TGTGCCAGCAGCAAAACGATGAGAAAGATGTATAGCAATCAGCCCCAGCATTTT.

The rearrangement uses TRBV15 and TRBJ2-2; possible D gene TRBD2, 5 bases. V was trimmed by 1 base and J by 5 bases, leaving 14 bases between them. Germline V CDR1 and CDR2: LNHNV, YYDKDF (reference sequence). The CDR3 is 16 amino acids. The CDR3 nucleotides are TGTGCCACCAGCAGAGTAGGACTCCCCGGAACCGGGGAGCTGTTTTTT. Protein: CATSRVGLPGTGELFF. The full variable domain, with the rest looked up from reference TRBV15 and TRBJ2-2, is DAMVIQNPRYQVTQFGKPVTLSCSQTLNHNVMYWYQQKSSQAPKLLFHYYDKDFNNEADTPDNFQSRRPNTSFCFLDIRSPGLGDTAMYLCATSRVGLPGTGELFFGEGSRLTVL.

This chain uses TRBV10-3 with TRBJ2-5, with 7 nucleotides matching TRBD1. V shed 2 bases, J shed 7 bases, and the junction held 7 bases outside the gene matches. CDR3 length equals 14 residues. Germline assignment: CDR1 ENHRY and CDR2 SYGVKD. The CDR3: CAISEGDSPATQYF. CDR3 sequence (DNA): TGTGCCATCAGTGAGGGGGACAGCCCAGCGACCCAGTACTTC.

This clone was recorded only once. The genes are TRBV5-1 and TRBJ2-2; D gene ambiguous. The V end was cut by 0 bases, the J end by 0 bases, with 9 bases between. CDR1 SGHRS and CDR2 YFSETQ come from the germline V gene. CDR3 size: 16 residues. Here the CDR3 DNA reads TGCGCCAGCAGCTTGGTGGGCCGATCGAACACCGGGGAGCTGTTTTTT. Its protein product is CASSLVGRSNTGELFF.

The chain links TRBV5-4 to TRBJ1-4, with D possibly TRBD1 on 5 matching bases. V lost 0 bases and J lost 5, with 11 bases in between. CDR1 and CDR2 from the germline V gene are SGHNT and YYREEE (reference sequence). This CDR3 has 15 residues. This chain's CDR3 is CASSLALGTNEKLFF. In DNA form, the CDR3 reads TGTGCCAGCAGCTTGGCCTTGGGGACGAATGAAAAACTGTTTTTT.

This clone appeared once. The chain recombines TRBV10-2 with TRBJ2-7; 10 bases fit TRBD1. CDR3 length: 15 residues. CDR1 and CDR2 (germline): WSHSY, SAAADI. The V gene end was trimmed by 6 bases and the J gene end by 0 bases; junction bases not matched to a gene: 5. The chain's CDR3 is CASRIGQGDSYEQYF. In nucleotides, the CDR3 is TGCGCCAGCAGAATCGGACAGGGGGACTCCTACGAGCAGTACTTC.

The rearrangement uses TRBV28 and TRBJ1-5; 11 nucleotides agree with TRBD1. Germline CDR1 and CDR2: MDHEN and SYDVKM. J gave up 5 bases and V 8 bases, and 11 bases lay outside the gene matches. This CDR3 has 16 amino acids. CDR3 sequence: CASLPSGQGAYQPQHF. The CDR3 region has the DNA TGTGCCAGCTTGCCTTCTGGACAGGGGGCATATCAGCCCCAGCATTTT.

The J gene is TRBJ2-1, the V gene TRBV9; 7 bases are shared with TRBD2. Trimming at V came to 0 bases and at J to 4 bases, leaving 10 bases not matched to a gene. The CDR3 spans 17 residues. From germline, CDR1 is SGDLS and CDR2 YYNGEE. The CDR3 DNA reads TGTGCCAGCAGCGTAGGACTTTGGCGGGAGCGATACAATGAGCAGTTCTTC. Amino acids: CASSVGLWRERYNEQFF.

The chain joins TRBV30 to TRBJ1-2; weak D call: TRBD1 (6 bases). The CDR3 runs 15 residues. CDR1 and CDR2 from the germline V gene are GTSNPN and SVGIG (reference sequence). With 4 bases removed from V and 4 bases from J, the gap between germline ends came to 19 bases. The CDR3 sequence is CAWTRGDGGTYGYTF. Here the CDR3 DNA reads TGTGCCTGGACGAGGGGGGACGGAGGAACCTATGGCTACACCTTC.

The CDR3 coding sequence is TGTGCCAGCTCACCACCCCGGTTGAGCCAAATAATCTGGGGTGAGCAGTTCTTC. This translates into CASSPPRLSQIIWGEQFF. The V gene is TRBV18, the J gene TRBJ2-1; no reliable D call. Trimming stripped 0 bases from V and 9 bases from J, with 24 bases between. CDR1 and CDR2 from the germline V gene are KGHSH and LQKENI. There are 18 residues in the CDR3.

The genes are TRBV5-1 and TRBJ1-1; D gene uncertain. The V gene lost 5 bases and the J gene lost 5 bases, with 16 bases spanning the gap. The CDR3 loop spans 14 amino acids. The germline V gene has CDR1 SGHRS and CDR2 YFSETQ. DNA for the CDR3: TGCGCCAGCAGGAGAGCCTACCAACGGACTGAAGCTTTCTTT. Amino acids: CASRRAYQRTEAFF.

This chain uses TRBV5-6 with TRBJ1-4; possibly TRBD1 for D (5 bases). The CDR3 is 14 amino acids. Trimming stripped 2 bases from V and 3 bases from J, with 8 bases between. Germline assignment: CDR1 SGHDT and CDR2 YYEEEE. In DNA form, the CDR3 reads TGTGCCAGCAGCTTCCGGGACTCTAATGAAAAACTGTTTTTT. Translating gives CASSFRDSNEKLFF.

This clone was counted between two and nine times. The sample has other DNA sequences that encode this CDR3 too. The gene calls are TRBV3-1 (or the pseudogene TRBV3-2) and TRBJ1-5; no firm D call. CDR1 is LGHDT, CDR2 YNNKEL, per germline (reference sequence). The CDR3 spans 12 residues. Trimming left V 1 base short and J 6 bases short, with 4 bases between. The CDR3 is CASSQGSQPQHF. CDR3 nucleotide sequence: TGTGCCAGCAGCCAAGGTAGTCAGCCCCAGCATTTT.

The CDR3 sequence: CASRRTGENYGYTF. CDR3 nucleotides: TGTGCCAGCAGGAGGACAGGGGAGAACTATGGCTACACCTTC. The chain uses TRBV2 and TRBJ1-2; 9 positions agree with TRBD1. V shed 6 bases, J shed 2 bases, and the junction held 4 bases outside the gene matches. CDR3 length: 14 amino acids. Germline V gives CDR1 SNHLY, CDR2 FYNNEI.

This clone turned up a few times. The J gene is TRBJ2-1, the V gene TRBV7-2; 12 positions match TRBD2. The CDR3 runs to 17 residues. J gave up 4 bases and V 0 bases, and 4 bases lay outside the gene matches. Germline loops: CDR1 SGHTA, CDR2 FQGNSA. Here the CDR3 reads CASSLATSGGSYNEQFF. The CDR3 nucleotides read TGTGCCAGCAGCTTAGCGACTAGCGGGGGCTCATACAATGAGCAGTTCTTC. The full variable domain, rest sourced from reference TRBV7-2 and TRBJ2-1, is GAGVSQSPSNKVTEKGKDVELRCDPISGHTALYWYRQSLGQGLEFLIYFQGNSAPDKSGLPSDRFSAERTGGSVSTLTIQRTQQEDSAVYLCASSLATSGGSYNEQFFGPGTRLTVL.

The chain has TRBV11-2 and TRBJ2-7, with 10 bases lining up with TRBD1. The CDR3 covers 15 residues. CDR1 is SGHAT and CDR2 is FQNNGV in the germline V gene. The trim removed 3 bases at V and 3 bases at J, leaving 5 bases unmatched. The chain's CDR3 is CASSFDRGHIYEQYF. CDR3 bases: TGTGCCAGCAGCTTTGACAGGGGGCATATCTACGAGCAGTACTTC.

The chain joins TRBV5-1 to TRBJ1-2; no reliable D call. The CDR3 contains 16 residues. Germline V gene sequence: CDR1 SGHRS, CDR2 YFSETQ. V lost 0 bases to trimming and J lost 3 bases, with 15 bases between them. The CDR3: CASSLGAPSKYYGYTF. For the CDR3, the DNA is TGCGCCAGCAGCTTGGGGGCCCCTAGCAAGTACTATGGCTACACCTTC.

This chain's CDR3 is CASSPGDQETQYF. The DNA for the CDR3 is TGTGCCAGCTCACCGGGGGACCAAGAGACCCAGTACTTC. The V gene is TRBV18, the J gene TRBJ2-5; D assignment may be TRBD1 or TRBD2 (5 bases each). Trimming removed 3 bases from V and 0 bases from J, with 5 bases in between. The germline CDR1 and CDR2 sequences are KGHSH and LQKENI. The CDR3 has 13 amino acids.

This sequence joins TRBV2 and TRBJ1-1, with D hard to call. V was cut by 6 bases and J by 1 base, with 15 bases left in between. Germline CDR1 SNHLY, CDR2 FYNNEI. The CDR3 is 15 amino acids. The CDR3 DNA follows: TGTGCCAGCAGCCGTAGGGAGGCCTGGAACACTGAAGCTTTCTTT. Translation: CASSRREAWNTEAFF.

The chain links TRBV5-1 to TRBJ2-1; D possibly corresponds to TRBD1 (5 bases). The V end lost 5 bases, the J end lost 0 bases, and 12 bases lay between the germline ends. The CDR3 totals 15 residues. Germline values: CDR1 SGHRS, CDR2 YFSETQ. CDR3 in DNA: TGCGCCAGCAGTAAGGACACCGACTCCTACAATGAGCAGTTCTTC. It translates to CASSKDTDSYNEQFF.

The rearrangement uses TRBV19 and TRBJ1-5; possible D gene TRBD1, 5 bases. Germline-derived CDR1 and CDR2 are LNHDA and SQIVND (reference sequence). V lost 5 bases, J lost 6 bases, and 14 bases lay in between. The CDR3 spans 14 residues. CDR3 nucleotide sequence: TGTGCCAGTAGTCCCCTGGGGGGGGGTCAGCCCCAGCATTTT. Protein: CASSPLGGGQPQHF.

V and J are TRBV18 and TRBJ1-1, with D possibly matching TRBD1 (5 bases). Trimming removed 5 bases at V and 2 bases at J, with 15 bases between. The CDR3 sequence is 15 residues long. Germline V lookup: CDR1 KGHSH, CDR2 LQKENI. CDR3 bases: TGTGCCAGCTCAAGGGGAGTTCAGCCAAACACTGAAGCTTTCTTT. Protein: CASSRGVQPNTEAFF.

This chain links TRBV9 with TRBJ2-1, with unresolved D. Trimming took 0 bases from V and 0 from J, leaving 7 bases between them. The CDR3 has 15 amino acids. The germline V gene has CDR1 SGDLS and CDR2 YYNGEE. The CDR3 DNA sequence: TGTGCCAGCAGCGTAGATCCCAACTCCTACAATGAGCAGTTCTTC. This sequence encodes CASSVDPNSYNEQFF.

The chain links TRBV2 to TRBJ1-2; no clear D gene. CDR1 is SNHLY, CDR2 FYNNEI, per germline. The CDR3 consists of 11 residues. The DNA for the CDR3 is TGTCTTTTTCCCGGCGGCTATGGCTACACCTTC. Amino acid sequence: CLFPGGYGYTF. Drawing the rest from reference TRBV2 and TRBJ1-2, the complete variable domain is EPEVTQTPSHQVTQMGQEVILRCVPISNHLYFYWYRQILGQKVEFLVSFYNNEISEKSEIFDDQFSVERPDGSNFTLKIRSTKLEDSAMYFCLFPGGYGYTFGSGTRLTVV.

The chain couples TRBV2 to TRBJ2-3; no definite D call. Trimming pared 2 bases from V and 4 bases from J, leaving 16 bases between. There are 16 residues in the CDR3. Looked up from germline, CDR1 is SNHLY and CDR2 is FYNNEI. CDR3 in amino acids: CASSELQARVADTQYF. The CDR3 DNA follows: TGTGCCAGCAGTGAATTGCAGGCTAGGGTAGCAGATACGCAGTATTTT.

The chain has TRBV11-3 and TRBJ2-7; a possible D gene is TRBD1 (5 bases). Germline-derived CDR1 and CDR2 are SGHNT and YENEEA. V was trimmed by 0 bases and J by 6 bases, leaving 9 bases between them. The CDR3 loop spans 13 amino acids. The CDR3 region is CASSLEVGLEQYF. The CDR3 nucleotides read TGTGCCAGCAGCTTAGAAGTGGGGCTCGAGCAGTACTTC.

This chain's CDR3 is CASSEKGSGNTIYF. The CDR3, as DNA: TGTGCCAGCAGTGAGAAGGGTTCTGGAAACACCATATATTTT. The rearrangement uses TRBV9 and TRBJ1-3; D not certain. The CDR3 is made up of 14 amino acids. Germline lookup yields CDR1 SGDLS and CDR2 YYNGEE. The V and J ends lost 5 bases and 1 base respectively, with 10 bases between them.

The genes are TRBV18 and TRBJ2-7; 8 bases agree with TRBD1. The V gene's germline CDR1 is KGHSH and CDR2 LQKENI. The CDR3 runs to 15 residues. V lost 1 base to trimming and J lost 0 bases; unmatched junction nucleotides: 2. The CDR3 region is CASSPRTGSSYEQYF. The CDR3 nucleotides read TGTGCCAGCTCACCACGGACAGGGAGCTCCTACGAGCAGTACTTC.

The table lists this clone with a count of one. The chain employs TRBV10-3 and TRBJ2-1; TRBD2 matches 11 bases. V shed 4 bases and J 0 bases; nucleotides not matched to a gene: 14. The germline CDR1 and CDR2 sequences are ENHRY and SYGVKD. CDR3 length: 20 residues. For the CDR3, the DNA is TGTGCCATCAGTGCGCGACGGGGACTAGCGGCTCGAAGCTCCTACAATGAGCAGTTCTTC. Amino acid sequence: CAISARRGLAARSSYNEQFF.